This T cell receptor (beta chain) comes out of a study of shared clonotypes between healthy human individuals (dated by TCRdb to 2019 to 2021). Regarding the study in general: A few men and two women, aged 18 to 49 years, made up the cohort. For each donor, CD4 naive and CD4 memory were each run on three plates, CD8 naive on two plates, and CD8 memory on one plate. Blood TCR repertoires of about 5 healthy adults were deeply sequenced to estimate repertoire size and the extent of clonotype sharing between individuals. To increase sequencing depth and limit assay-specific biases, TCR repertoire library preparation and sequencing were carried out by different laboratories using diverse techniques. Each donor's leukapheresis produced roughly between about 0.9 and 9.5 billion PBMCs. What the research found in general, with its limitations: Pairwise subsampling led to the expectation that sequencing depth would affect the degree of clonotype sharing among donors. Even with the large sequencing depth, rarefaction of the sorted-subset datasets indicated that sequencing was incomplete. Naive subsets generally had larger estimated clonotype richness than memory subsets. Because the study included a small number of donors, the genetic and exposure-history diversity represented was limited. Across a handful of donors, around 5% of naive CD4, roughly 3.5% of naive CD8, about 2% of memory CD4, and under 0.45% of memory CD8 clonotypes were shared. Sampling was restricted to blood, and TCR repertoires in tissues likely differ from the TCR repertoires found in blood. Compared with non-shared clonotypes, the clonotypes found in all four sorted-subset donors had higher generation probabilities.

Trimming removed 5 bases from V and 3 bases from J, leaving 16 bases between the germline ends. The germline V gene specifies KGHSH as CDR1 and LQKENI as CDR2. The CDR3 has 15 amino acids, counting the end cysteine and phenylalanine. The CDR3 DNA has 45 bases and is translated from base 1. The donors were healthy, HIV-negative adults who had no recently reported acute infections or vaccinations. Only Caucasian adults living in Nashville, Tennessee, USA were represented among the donors. CD4+ T cells were enriched by magnetic negative selection; naive cells were then positively selected on CD45RA, and the negative fraction formed the memory subset. Blood was collected by leukapheresis, and PBMCs were isolated by Ficoll-Histopaque density gradient centrifugation and then cryopreserved in liquid nitrogen vapor phase. Purity and quantity of every magnetically sorted T cell population were checked by analytical flow cytometry. Each sorted fraction had its genomic DNA isolated and then quantified by UV absorbance on a Nanodrop 2000c.

Worth noting for this clone: It lacks a known antigen. Within one base of it there is no much larger clone, and no base qualities were kept.

TCR CDR3 regions were amplified from genomic DNA by multiplex PCR using the deep immunoSEQ assay. Extracted genomic DNA from each cell subset was spread evenly across all wells of several immunoSEQ 96-well plates, with each plate serving as a replicate. For sorted subsets, about 200 ng genomic DNA, equal to 30,000 to 35,000 T cell genomes, was loaded into each replicate PCR. Purified libraries were measured with a Qubit 3.0 fluorometer, size-checked on a Bioanalyzer 2100, and measured again with the KAPA Library Quantification kit. A separate single-read 150-cycle Illumina NextSeq 550 flow cell was used to sequence each immunoSEQ 96-well plate. In the source study's methods: The immunoSEQ output contained only junctional sequences without quality scores, so filtering could not match that applied to full-length reads. Sequences were annotated with PyIR, a Python wrapper for IgBLAST v1.9, and V/J genes and CDR3 were assigned using IMGT germline references. Any read was removed if the V/J assignment was weak (E-value above 1e-6), the CDR3 was missing, or the read contained stop codons, out-of-frame junctions, or ambiguous translated residues. V3J clonotypes were defined as sequences sharing the same inferred V gene, J gene, and CDR3 amino acid sequence. Percentage overlap between repertoires was computed as shared unique clonotypes divided by the size of the smaller repertoire. RTK rarefaction, the Chao1 estimator, and Recon v2.1 estimates of unobserved clonotypes were used to assess repertoire richness. For all TCRbeta clonotypes obtained by the gDNA method from a few donors, generation probabilities were computed with OLGA. Here the immuneACCESS table is served through TCRdb, limited to in-frame sequences with V and J called. Missing clones are a known gap in these copies; in checked studies unresolved V genes cover under half, and the rest lacks a known reason. V and J calls and clone size come straight from that table; D and trimming were deduced from the DNA. The table for this sample lists about 1.1 million clones; about four fifths of them were counted only once. More than 0.5% of the sample rests with the top ten.

This receptor was identified in a man between 18 and 29 years old in good health. Some clones in this sample may be carry-over from other donors' samples. The sequencing input was memory CD4+ T cells from PBMCs. This sample's cell subset or site label indicates: CD45RA-negative fraction. The receptor chain draws on TRBV18 and TRBJ2-5; confidence is insufficient to name the D gene. This receptor has the CDR3 CASSSGWDSEETQYF. The nucleotide sequence reads as follows: TGTGCCAGCTCATCGGGCTGGGATTCGGAAGAGACCCAGTACTTC.